This T cell receptor (beta chain) was captured by sequencing in a study of T-cell reconstitution after alpha-beta-depleted transplantation in children. General study findings and limits: Some patients showed high day-60 TCRbeta diversity, which derived from surviving recipient T cells and thymic progenitors.

Looked up from germline, CDR1 is MGHDK and CDR2 is SYGVNS. This CDR3 is 19 amino acids long. With V trimmed by 3 bases and J by 4 bases, 17 bases remained unmatched. There are a few counts of this clonotype. The antigen remains unidentified. A TCRbeta library incorporating unique molecular identifiers was prepared. TCRdb re-called the PCR reads through MiXCR, storing one row per CDR3 protein. The repertoire holds more than 200,000 distinct CDR3 sequences, with approximately 17% as singletons. This sample comprised PBMCs, mostly from graft donor cells, obtained 360 days after TCRalphabeta/CD19-depleted stem cell transplant. The sequence came from a male patient between 2 and 10 years old who had a stem cell transplant for acute lymphoblastic leukemia, so the T cells may come from the graft donor. V and J are TRBV25-1 and TRBJ2-7; TRBD1 aligns across 11 bases. This CDR3 is CASSDTDRGRVDWPYEQYF. Written as DNA, the CDR3 is TGTGCCAGCAGTGATACGGACAGGGGGCGCGTTGACTGGCCTTACGAGCAGTACTTC.